Listed below are T cell receptor beta chains from one sample, sequenced in a study of cytomegalovirus exposure and HLA in healthy donors. Here immunoSEQ multiplex PCR was the method, and the copy in TCRdb shows in-frame clones only, minus some. The sample consists of tens of thousands of clones, approximately 77% of them appearing once. The sample consisted of PBMCs. The receptor set was obtained from a man aged 25 to 40 in good health and CMV-seronegative. Both conserved end residues are part of each CDR3. Fields, in order: J gene, V gene, clone size, D gene, CDR3 protein, CDR3 DNA. A D gene is named only where the DNA matches it firmly. Expanded clones get a size class; other rows say once, few or many, or leave the size out.

J: TRBJ2-7
V: TRBV30
size: .
D: .
CDR3: CAWSRGQSYEQYF
DNA: TGTGCCTGGAGCAGAGGACAGTCCTACGAGCAGTACTTC

J: TRBJ2-2
V: TRBV18
size: once
D: .
CDR3: CASSPQGSKNTGELFF
DNA: TGTGCCAGCTCACCGCAGGGATCCAAGAACACCGGGGAGCTGTTTTTT

J: TRBJ2-7
V: TRBV7-9
size: .
D: TRBD2
CDR3: CASSRTSGEAYEQYF
DNA: TGTGCCAGCAGCCGGACTAGCGGGGAAGCCTACGAGCAGTACTTC

J: TRBJ2-5
V: TRBV11-2
size: .
D: .
CDR3: CASSLDSGAGETQYF
DNA: TGTGCCAGCAGCTTAGATTCAGGGGCGGGCGAGACCCAGTACTTC

J: TRBJ1-1
V: TRBV18
size: .
D: .
CDR3: CASSLQGLNTEAFF
DNA: TGTGCCAGCTCACTCCAGGGGCTGAACACTGAAGCTTTCTTT

J: TRBJ2-3
V: TRBV7-7
size: .
D: TRBD1
CDR3: CASSSTGGLGDTQYF
DNA: TGTGCCAGCAGCTCGACAGGGGGATTGGGTGATACGCAGTATTTT

J: TRBJ2-1
V: TRBV7-9
size: .
D: TRBD2
CDR3: CASSLVASGIGDEQFF
DNA: TGTGCCAGCAGCTTAGTGGCTAGCGGGATAGGGGATGAGCAGTTCTTC

J: TRBJ2-1
V: TRBV15
size: .
D: TRBD1
CDR3: CATSNEGQGLSNEQFF
DNA: TGTGCCACCAGCAATGAGGGACAGGGGTTATCCAATGAGCAGTTCTTC

J: TRBJ2-7
V: TRBV25-1
size: .
D: .
CDR3: CASRQGPGEDSYEQYF
DNA: TGTGCCAGCAGACAGGGGCCAGGGGAGGACTCCTACGAGCAGTACTTC

J: TRBJ2-7
V: TRBV6-1
size: .
D: .
CDR3: CASSEQGTGEQYF
DNA: TGTGCCAGCAGTGAACAGGGAACAGGCGAGCAGTACTTC

J: TRBJ1-4
V: TRBV7-8
size: .
D: .
CDR3: CASSLAQGATNEKLFF
DNA: TGTGCCAGCAGCTTAGCCCAGGGCGCAACTAATGAAAAACTGTTTTTT

J: TRBJ2-1
V: TRBV29-1
size: .
D: .
CDR3: CSVARRISSYNEQFF
DNA: TGCAGCGTCGCCCGGCGGATTAGCTCCTACAATGAGCAGTTCTTC

J: TRBJ1-1
V: TRBV29-1
size: .
D: .
CDR3: CSVPGRNTEAFF
DNA: TGCAGCGTTCCAGGGCGGAACACTGAAGCTTTCTTT

J: TRBJ2-7
V: TRBV5-1
size: .
D: TRBD1
CDR3: CASSWGDRGISYEQYF
DNA: TGCGCCAGCAGCTGGGGGGACAGGGGAATCTCCTACGAGCAGTACTTC

J: TRBJ1-5
V: TRBV2
size: .
D: .
CDR3: CASSVDGIGQPQHF
DNA: TGTGCCAGCAGCGTCGACGGGATTGGACAGCCCCAGCATTTT

J: TRBJ1-1
V: TRBV5-1
size: .
D: .
CDR3: CASRSHRDTEAFF
DNA: TGCGCCAGCAGGTCCCACAGGGACACTGAAGCTTTCTTT

J: TRBJ2-7
V: TRBV19
size: once
D: .
CDR3: CASSPGHGPHEQYF
DNA: TGTGCCAGTAGTCCGGGACATGGGCCCCACGAGCAGTACTTC

J: TRBJ2-4
V: TRBV2
size: .
D: .
CDR3: CASSEDRAKNIQYF
DNA: TGTGCCAGCAGTGAAGACAGAGCCAAAAACATTCAGTACTTC

J: TRBJ2-1
V: TRBV6-1
size: once
D: .
CDR3: CASSDGQDYYNEQFF
DNA: TGTGCCAGCAGTGACGGACAGGACTATTACAATGAGCAGTTCTTC

J: TRBJ1-2
V: TRBV28
size: .
D: TRBD1
CDR3: CASTFRGNYGYTF
DNA: TGTGCCAGTACCTTCAGGGGGAACTATGGCTACACCTTC